The 31 T cell receptor beta chains below come from one sample, sequenced in a study of cytomegalovirus exposure and HLA in healthy donors. Vbeta (60) and Jbeta (13) primers were used in the PCR. TCRdb's copy holds only in-frame clones and misses some; the assay was immunoSEQ multiplex PCR. Of some 140,000 clones listed, 80% are singletons. Sequenced sample: PBMCs. These receptors came from a man aged 25-40 years in good health and CMV-seropositive.

The sample holds one count of this clone. This chain joins TRBV2 and TRBJ2-7; 8 bases fit TRBD1. The germline V gene has CDR1 SNHLY and CDR2 FYNNEI. This CDR3 has 12 amino acids. The V gene end was trimmed by 6 bases and the J gene end by 6 bases; junction bases not matched to a gene: 4. CDR3 sequence reads: CASSRQGLEQYF. CDR3 bases: TGTGCCAGCAGCCGACAGGGGCTCGAGCAGTACTTC.

This clone was counted once. The chain recombines TRBV7-9 with TRBJ2-7; 11 positions match TRBD1. CDR1 and CDR2 (germline): SEHNR, FQNEAQ (reference sequence). V lost 1 base to trimming and J lost 6 bases; unmatched junction nucleotides: 5. The CDR3 spans 15 residues. The CDR3 spells CASSLVGQGALEQYF. The CDR3, as DNA: TGTGCCAGCAGCTTAGTAGGACAGGGGGCCCTCGAGCAGTACTTC.

V is TRBV7-9 and J is TRBJ2-3; 8 nucleotides align to TRBD1. CDR1 is SEHNR and CDR2 is FQNEAQ in the germline V gene (reference sequence). V lost 4 bases to trimming and J lost 2 bases; unmatched junction nucleotides: 8. CDR3 length: 16 residues. This chain's CDR3 is CASSSTTGALTDTQYF. The CDR3 region has the DNA TGTGCCAGCAGCTCCACGACAGGGGCCCTCACAGATACGCAGTATTTT.

The chain has TRBV7-9 and TRBJ2-6, with D uncertain. Germline CDR1 is SEHNR and CDR2 is FQNEAQ (reference sequence). There are 15 residues in the CDR3. Between the trimmed V and J ends, which lost 7 bases and 2 bases, there was a span of 12 bases. The CDR3 nucleotides are TGTGCCAGCACCCTCCCCTTAGCTGGGGCCAACGTCCTGACTTTC. Protein sequence: CASTLPLAGANVLTF.

This sequence joins TRBV5-1 and TRBJ2-7; tentatively, D is TRBD1 (6 bases). CDR1 is SGHRS, CDR2 YFSETQ, per germline. This CDR3 is built from 15 residues. Trimming removed 4 bases from V and 4 bases from J, with 18 bases in between. In nucleotides, the CDR3 is TGCGCCAGCAGCCCCCAGTTCCAGGGGTTATACGAGCAGTACTTC. As protein: CASSPQFQGLYEQYF.

This chain links TRBV9 with TRBJ1-1; tentatively, D is TRBD1 (5 bases). Germline V lookup: CDR1 SGDLS, CDR2 YYNGEE. V was clipped by 1 base and J by 6 bases, with 16 bases between them. The CDR3 covers 15 residues. The CDR3 region has the DNA TGTGCCAGCAGCGTACTGCAGGGTTGGTCCCCTGAAGCTTTCTTT. It codes for CASSVLQGWSPEAFF.

The CDR3 reads CASSEEHGDWEQYF. The CDR3 bases are TGTGCCAGCAGTGAAGAGCACGGGGACTGGGAGCAGTACTTC. V is TRBV6-1 and J is TRBJ2-7; perhaps TRBD2 as D (6 bases). This CDR3 has 14 residues. Between the trimmed V and J ends, which lost 1 base and 7 bases, there was a span of 14 bases. CDR1 MNHNS and CDR2 SASEGT come from the germline V gene.

This rearrangement joins TRBV29-1 to TRBJ2-3; 10 nucleotides line up with TRBD2. CDR3 length: 13 amino acids. J was trimmed by 7 bases and V by 5 bases; bases with no gene match: 6. Germline V CDR1 and CDR2: SQVTM, ANQGSEA. The CDR3 DNA reads as TGCAGCGTTCTAGCGGGAGAAGCGAATACGCAGTATTTT. Its translation is CSVLAGEANTQYF.

The V gene is TRBV27, the J gene TRBJ1-1, with 12 bases identical to TRBD1. The CDR3 is made up of 17 amino acids. CDR1 is MNHEY and CDR2 is SMNVEV in the germline V gene (reference sequence). V lost 8 bases and J lost 5; bases outside the gene matches: 15. The DNA for the CDR3 is TGTGCCAGCGGGCCCGGAAGGGACAGGGGGCGGAGGACTGAAGCTTTCTTT. Residues: CASGPGRDRGRRTEAFF.

The genes are TRBV6-1 and TRBJ1-1; TRBD1 is a possible D gene (5 bases). The CDR3 contains 15 residues. V shed 2 bases and J shed 4 bases, with 14 bases lying between them. Germline V gives CDR1 MNHNS, CDR2 SASEGT. In DNA, the CDR3 is TGTGCCAGCAGTGAACGCCCGGGGGAGAGCACTGAAGCTTTCTTT. Amino acids: CASSERPGESTEAFF.

The rearrangement joins TRBV29-1 to TRBJ2-5; maybe TRBD2 (6 bases). Trimming stripped 0 bases from V and 2 bases from J, with 13 bases between. Looked up from germline, CDR1 is SQVTM and CDR2 is ANQGSEA. The CDR3 sequence is 15 residues long. CDR3 nucleotides: TGCAGCGTTGAAGAGGGAGACGGGGGACAAGAGACCCAGTACTTC. This encodes CSVEEGDGGQETQYF.

The chain recombines TRBV19 with TRBJ2-1; TRBD2 matches at 12 bases. The CDR3 length is 15 residues. The V gene end was trimmed by 4 bases and the J gene end by 7 bases; junction bases not matched to a gene: 5. Per the germline V gene, CDR1 is LNHDA and CDR2 is SQIVND (reference sequence). The chain's CDR3 is CASSNALAGGNEQFF. CDR3 DNA sequence: TGTGCCAGTAGTAATGCACTAGCGGGAGGTAATGAGCAGTTCTTC.

The sample holds one count of this clone. The chain uses TRBV5-6 and TRBJ2-1, with TRBD1 identical over 8 bases. CDR3 length: 16 residues. J gave up 2 bases and V 4 bases, and 8 bases lay outside the gene matches. In germline, CDR1 is SGHDT, CDR2 YYEEEE. This chain's CDR3 is CASSQFRTGPYNEQFF. CDR3 nucleotides: TGTGCCAGCAGCCAATTCCGGACAGGGCCCTACAATGAGCAGTTCTTC.

The chain employs TRBV28 and TRBJ1-2; 7 bases are a match to TRBD1. CDR1 MDHEN and CDR2 SYDVKM come from the germline V gene. This CDR3 has 15 residues. J was trimmed by 5 bases and V by 6 bases; bases with no gene match: 12. This chain's CDR3 is CASSPVGAGGYGYTF. The CDR3 coding sequence is TGTGCCAGCAGCCCAGTCGGGGCAGGGGGATATGGCTACACCTTC.

V gene TRBV5-6 combines with J gene TRBJ1-2, with 8 bases that match TRBD1. The CDR3 runs 13 residues. V lost 3 bases, J lost 8 bases, and 6 bases stayed unmatched. The V gene's germline CDR1 is SGHDT and CDR2 YYEEEE. CDR3 amino acids: CASSSRQGCGYTF. CDR3 in DNA: TGTGCCAGCAGCTCCCGACAGGGGTGCGGCTACACCTTC.

The chain has TRBV28 and TRBJ2-1, with 7 bases that match TRBD2. Germline CDR1 is MDHEN and CDR2 is SYDVKM. This CDR3 has 14 residues. The trim removed 3 bases at V and 5 bases at J, leaving 4 bases unmatched. The CDR3 region has the DNA TGTGCCAGCAGTTTCGGGCTAGCGGACAATGAGCAGTTCTTC. This encodes CASSFGLADNEQFF.

J is TRBJ1-2 and V is TRBV7-8; 7 nucleotides match TRBD1. The CDR3 has 19 residues. The V segment lost 5 bases and the J segment 1 base; nucleotides outside the gene matches: 19. Germline values: CDR1 SGHVS, CDR2 FQNEAQ. The CDR3 coding sequence is TGTGCCAGCAGCACTAGCCGTCGACAGGGTCCCCGAGATAACTATGGCTACACCTTC. Translation gives CASSTSRRQGPRDNYGYTF. The whole variable domain, filled in from reference TRBV7-8 and TRBJ1-2, reads GAGVSQSPRYKVAKRGQDVALRCDPISGHVSLFWYQQALGQGPEFLTYFQNEAQLDKSGLPSDRFFAERPEGSVSTLKIQRTQQEDSAVYLCASSTSRRQGPRDNYGYTFGSGTRLTVV.

V is TRBV7-2 and J is TRBJ2-3, with 12 nucleotides matching TRBD2. The CDR3 extends over 17 amino acids. The germline gives CDR1 SGHTA, CDR2 FQGNSA. After removal of 1 base from V and 4 bases from J, the junction contained 6 bases not matched to a gene. This CDR3 is CASSLVGLAGLADTQYF. CDR3 coding DNA: TGTGCCAGCAGCTTAGTCGGACTAGCGGGATTGGCAGATACGCAGTATTTT.

This chain's CDR3 is CASGGWGANVLTF. As DNA, the CDR3 is TGTGCCAGTGGGGGCTGGGGGGCCAACGTCCTGACTTTC. This chain links TRBV19 with TRBJ2-6; maybe TRBD1 (6 bases). Trimming removed 8 bases from V and 4 bases from J, with 9 bases in between. This CDR3 has 13 amino acids. The germline V gene has CDR1 LNHDA and CDR2 SQIVND (reference sequence).

The V gene is TRBV5-1, the J gene TRBJ2-7; D is possibly TRBD2 (7 bases). Trimming shortened V by 2 bases and J by 7 bases, and 28 bases separated the two germline ends. CDR1 and CDR2 (germline): SGHRS, YFSETQ. This CDR3 spans 18 amino acids. The CDR3 nucleotides are TGCGCCAGCAGCTTATCTATTGGAGTGGGGGGGCCAGCGGGGGAGCAGTACTTC. Encoded protein: CASSLSIGVGGPAGEQYF. Combining the CDR3 with reference TRBV5-1 and TRBJ2-7 gives the whole variable domain KAGVTQTPRYLIKTRGQQVTLSCSPISGHRSVSWYQQTPGQGLQFLFEYFSETQRNKGNFPGRFSGRQFSNSRSEMNVSTLELGDSALYLCASSLSIGVGGPAGEQYFGPGTRLTVT.

This clone was seen a handful of times. The chain has TRBV9 and TRBJ2-2; tentative D call: TRBD2 (7 bases). This CDR3 comprises 16 residues. Germline CDR1 reads SGDLS; CDR2 reads YYNGEE. V was trimmed by 4 bases and J by 4 bases, leaving 17 bases between them. In nucleotides, the CDR3 is TGTGCCAGCAGCCAAGGGGGGGCGCTGGGCACCGGGGAGCTGTTTTTT. Protein: CASSQGGALGTGELFF.

The chain has TRBV7-3 and TRBJ2-5; weak D call: TRBD2 (5 bases). The V gene's germline CDR1 is SGHTA and CDR2 FQGTGA. The V end lost 0 bases, the J end lost 3 bases, and 5 bases lay between the germline ends. The CDR3 length is 13 residues. CDR3 DNA sequence: TGTGCCAGCAGCTTAACTAGCGAAGAGACCCAGTACTTC. The encoded protein is CASSLTSEETQYF. Filled out from reference TRBV7-3 and TRBJ2-5, the complete variable domain reads GAGVSQTPSNKVTEKGKYVELRCDPISGHTALYWYRQSLGQGPEFLIYFQGTGAADDSGLPNDRFFAVRPEGSVSTLKIQRTERGDSAVYLCASSLTSEETQYFGPGTRLLVL.

V usage is TRBV27 and J usage is TRBJ1-2; 8 bases match TRBD1. This CDR3 spans 13 amino acids. The junction had 4 bases not matched to a gene; V was cut back by 8 bases and J by 2 bases. Per the germline V gene, CDR1 is MNHEY and CDR2 is SMNVEV (reference sequence). The chain's CDR3 is CASRDRSNYGYTF. The CDR3 DNA reads as TGTGCCAGCCGGGACAGGTCGAACTATGGCTACACCTTC.

V usage is TRBV7-9 and J usage is TRBJ2-7; perhaps TRBD2 as D (5 bases). Germline CDR1 and CDR2: SEHNR and FQNEAQ (reference sequence). V gave up 5 bases and J gave up 3 bases, with 17 bases separating them. CDR3 size: 15 residues. The CDR3 DNA reads as TGTGCCAGCAGCACCCGAGGGCCTGCGGGCTACGAGCAGTACTTC. Translation gives CASSTRGPAGYEQYF.

The chain combines TRBV2 with TRBJ2-5, with 8 bases matching TRBD1. CDR1 and CDR2 from the germline V gene are SNHLY and FYNNEI. V lost 6 bases to trimming and J lost 3 bases; unmatched junction nucleotides: 9. The CDR3 length is 15 residues. CDR3 sequence reads: CASREGQVEKETQYF. The CDR3 DNA sequence: TGTGCCAGCAGAGAGGGACAGGTCGAGAAAGAGACCCAGTACTTC.

V is TRBV5-5 and J is TRBJ2-3; 8 nucleotides line up with TRBD1. The CDR3 is made up of 14 amino acids. The germline V gene has CDR1 SGHKS and CDR2 YYEKEE (reference sequence). J lost 3 bases, V lost 4 bases, and 4 bases had no gene match. In nucleotides, the CDR3 is TGTGCCAGCAGCCGCGGACAGGGAACAGATACGCAGTATTTT. Protein: CASSRGQGTDTQYF.

The chain recombines TRBV7-6 with TRBJ2-1; 7 nucleotides align to TRBD1. Trimming took 5 bases from V and 1 from J; bases not matched to a gene: 8. The CDR3 has 16 residues. Germline values: CDR1 SGHVS, CDR2 FNYEAQ. The CDR3: CASSARTGASYNEQFF. CDR3 nucleotide sequence: TGTGCCAGCAGCGCGCGGACAGGCGCTTCCTACAATGAGCAGTTCTTC.

This clone was seen a few times. The J gene is TRBJ1-2, the V gene TRBV28, with TRBD1 matching 7 bases. In germline, CDR1 is MDHEN, CDR2 SYDVKM. This CDR3 comprises 12 residues. V was pared by 10 bases and J by 7 bases, with 9 bases of the junction left unmatched. The CDR3 is CATETGDVGYTF. DNA of the CDR3: TGTGCCACTGAAACAGGGGACGTTGGCTACACCTTC.

This clone was seen only once. The CDR3 sequence is CASSLSVSGNTYNEQFF. The CDR3 DNA sequence: TGCGCCAGCAGCCTCTCGGTTAGCGGGAACACCTACAATGAGCAGTTCTTC. The chain has TRBV4-1 and TRBJ2-1; 8 positions agree with TRBD2. With 4 bases clipped from V and 2 bases from J, the junction kept 10 bases outside the gene matches. Germline V gene sequence: CDR1 MGHRA, CDR2 YSYEKL. The CDR3 has 17 amino acids.

The chain has TRBV6-6 and TRBJ1-2; no reliable D call. The germline V gene has CDR1 MNHNY and CDR2 SVGAGI (reference sequence). The CDR3 spans 13 residues. Between the trimmed V and J ends, which lost 0 bases and 4 bases, there was a span of 6 bases. The CDR3 DNA reads as TGTGCCAGCAGTTACTCAGCCACCTATGGCTACACCTTC. Its translation: CASSYSATYGYTF.

This chain uses TRBV9 with TRBJ2-1, with D possibly matching TRBD1 (5 bases). The ends were cut back, 4 bases at V and 8 bases at J, with 16 bases in the middle. CDR1 is SGDLS, CDR2 YYNGEE, per germline. The CDR3 has 14 amino acids. CDR3 DNA: TGTGCCAGCAGCCCCCAACATCAGGGCTATGAGCAGTTCTTC. It encodes CASSPQHQGYEQFF.